This T cell receptor (beta chain) came from a study of OX40 agonist ivuxolimab in advanced cancers. Overall study: Partial response was recorded in three patients: one hepatocellular carcinoma and two cutaneous melanoma cases.

Clones were sequenced by immunoSEQ multiplex PCR, and TCRdb holds only the in-frame ones, with some missing. The sample shows tens of thousands of clones, about nine tenths of them seen only once. Whole-study findings and limits: Within 6 weeks, CD4+ and CD8+ blood T cells expanded clonally at 0.1 to 3.0 mg/kg. Normalized expansion of T-cell clones was also low for some nonresponders.

The V end lost 4 bases, the J end lost 12 bases, and 20 bases lay between the germline ends. Germline loops: CDR1 SGHRS, CDR2 YFSETQ. CDR3 size: 15 residues. As concerns this clone: The antigen remains undetermined.

The TCR originated in an adult with an advanced solid tumor such as melanoma, head and neck, liver or kidney cancer. The sample was CD4+ or CD8+ T cells sorted from blood, taken in a trial of the OX40 agonist ivuxolimab. The gene calls are TRBV5-1 and TRBJ2-6; D gene ambiguous. CDR3 loop: CASSKPSASGGVLTF. The DNA of the CDR3 is TGCGCCAGCAGCAAACCGTCGGCCTCGGGCGGCGTCCTGACTTTC.